The entry below describes one T cell receptor (beta chain). V lost 7 bases to trimming and J lost 6 bases, with 10 bases between them. CDR3 length: 12 residues. CDR1 is PRHDT, CDR2 FYEKMQ, per germline (reference sequence). The data originate from a study of blood T cell repertoires in COVID-19. Study members were between about 18 and 90 years old and lived in 24 US regions. Cohort 3 donors were reported recovered after two negative PCRs, clearance, or symptom resolution. The method was immunoSEQ multiplex PCR; TCRdb's version includes in-frame clones alone and lacks a portion of them. This table holds around 250,000 clones, 80% to 90% found once.

The sequence was collected from a woman aged 45-59 years who had recovered from COVID-19. This sequence joins TRBV13 and TRBJ2-1; D ambiguous. The specimen was PBMCs or T cells enriched from blood (not recorded which). CDR3 amino acids: CASTAVGNEQFF. The CDR3 DNA sequence: TGTGCCAGCACCGCGGTCGGCAATGAGCAGTTCTTC.